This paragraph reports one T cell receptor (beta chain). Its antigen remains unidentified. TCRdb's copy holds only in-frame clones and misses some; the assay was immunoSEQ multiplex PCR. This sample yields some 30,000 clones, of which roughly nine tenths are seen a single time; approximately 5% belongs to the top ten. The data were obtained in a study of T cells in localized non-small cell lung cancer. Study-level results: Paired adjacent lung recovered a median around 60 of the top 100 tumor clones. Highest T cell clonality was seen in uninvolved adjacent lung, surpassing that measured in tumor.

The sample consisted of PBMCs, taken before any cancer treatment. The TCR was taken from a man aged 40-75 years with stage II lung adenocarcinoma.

The CDR3 here is CASMRLKETQYF. The CDR3 coding sequence is TGTGCCAGCATGCGCCTAAAAGAGACCCAGTACTTC. The chain joins TRBV6-1 to TRBJ2-5; no definite D call. V was trimmed by 7 bases and J by 3 bases, leaving 9 bases between them. The CDR3 spans 12 residues. The germline V gene encodes CDR1 MNHNS and CDR2 SASEGT.